The sequence of this T cell receptor beta chain was determined in a study of control samples from healthy donors and cancer patients. Clones were sequenced by immunoSEQ multiplex PCR, and TCRdb holds only the in-frame ones, with some missing. Of about 59,000 clones listed, about 92% are singletons. The V gene's germline CDR1 is LNHDA and CDR2 SQIVND (reference sequence). The V and J ends lost 5 bases and 5 bases, in that order; junction bases with no gene match: 18. CDR3 length: 18 amino acids. This receptor was identified in a man in his forties with colorectal cancer. J is TRBJ2-1 and V is TRBV19; TRBD2 agrees at 7 bases. Sequencing was carried out using PBMCs. For the CDR3, the DNA is TGTGCCAGTAGTGGCCTTGGGACCGGGGGGTCTCTCCACAATGAGCAGTTCTTC. Translated, it gives CASSGLGTGGSLHNEQFF.